These T cell receptor beta chains were read from a single sample in a study of blood T cell repertoires in COVID-19. The method was immunoSEQ multiplex PCR; TCRdb's version includes in-frame clones alone and lacks a portion of them. Among around 130,000 clones, 84% were seen once, and the ten largest hold 3.5% to 4%. The sample consisted of PBMCs or T cells enriched from blood (not recorded which). The receptor source for this set is a woman aged 30 to 39 who had recovered from COVID-19. The CDR3 runs from the conserved cysteine through the conserved F or W. The D gene is left open where the match is weak. Size tells how often a clone was seen (once, few, many) or the class of an expanded clone, and some rows leave it out.

v_gene: TRBV6-5; j_gene: TRBJ1-1; abundance: NA; d_gene: TRBD1; CDR3nt: TGTGCCAGCAAACCGACAGGGAGGACTGAAGCTTTCTTT; CDR3aa: CASKPTGRTEAFF
v_gene: TRBV19; j_gene: TRBJ2-3; abundance: NA; d_gene: TRBD2; CDR3nt: TGTGCCAGTAGTATTGTACTAGCGGGCACAGATACGCAGTATTTT; CDR3aa: CASSIVLAGTDTQYF
v_gene: TRBV7-9; j_gene: TRBJ1-6; abundance: NA; d_gene: NA; CDR3nt: TGTGCCAGCAGCTTAGGAGGGGATAGGGGGAATTCACCCCTCCACTTT; CDR3aa: CASSLGGDRGNSPLHF
v_gene: TRBV6-2/TRBV6-3; j_gene: TRBJ2-7; abundance: NA; d_gene: NA; CDR3nt: TGTGCCAGCAGTCGAGGTCCAGCCACCTACGAGCAGTACTTC; CDR3aa: CASSRGPATYEQYF
v_gene: TRBV9; j_gene: TRBJ2-7; abundance: NA; d_gene: NA; CDR3nt: TGTGCCAGCAGCGTAGCAGGGGTAGGCGAGCAGTACTTC; CDR3aa: CASSVAGVGEQYF
v_gene: TRBV7-6; j_gene: TRBJ2-6; abundance: NA; d_gene: TRBD2; CDR3nt: TGTGCCAGCACCCAACTAGCGGGAGGGCCCTCTGGGGCCAACGTCCTGACTTTC; CDR3aa: CASTQLAGGPSGANVLTF
v_gene: TRBV18; j_gene: TRBJ2-3; abundance: NA; d_gene: TRBD2; CDR3nt: TGTGCCAGCTCACCTCGAATGGCTAGCGGGGCCAGCACAGATACGCAGTATTTT; CDR3aa: CASSPRMASGASTDTQYF
v_gene: TRBV4-1; j_gene: TRBJ1-2; abundance: NA; d_gene: NA; CDR3nt: TGCGCCAGCAGCGAGGGAGGGGGTGGAAACTATGGCTACACCTTC; CDR3aa: CASSEGGGGNYGYTF
v_gene: TRBV5-1; j_gene: TRBJ2-1; abundance: few; d_gene: TRBD2; CDR3nt: TGCGCCAGCAGCTTCGGAGCTAGCGGGAGCAATGAGCAGTTCTTC; CDR3aa: CASSFGASGSNEQFF
v_gene: TRBV13; j_gene: TRBJ2-1; abundance: once; d_gene: TRBD2; CDR3nt: TGTGCCAGCAGCTTAGAGGGTCTAGCGGGAGTCTACAATGAGCAGTTCTTC; CDR3aa: CASSLEGLAGVYNEQFF
v_gene: TRBV12-3/TRBV12-4; j_gene: TRBJ2-7; abundance: NA; d_gene: NA; CDR3nt: TGTGCCAGCAGTTCGGACAGCTACGAGCAGTACTTC; CDR3aa: CASSSDSYEQYF
v_gene: TRBV5-6; j_gene: TRBJ2-5; abundance: NA; d_gene: NA; CDR3nt: TGTGCCAGCAGCCGGGGTGAAAAGACCCAGTACTTC; CDR3aa: CASSRGEKTQYF
v_gene: TRBV15; j_gene: TRBJ1-2; abundance: NA; d_gene: NA; CDR3nt: TGTGCCACCAGCCAGGGTAACTATGGCTACACCTTC; CDR3aa: CATSQGNYGYTF
v_gene: TRBV7-3; j_gene: TRBJ1-2; abundance: NA; d_gene: NA; CDR3nt: TGTGCCAGCAGCTTAAGCCCAACTAGGGGGACGAAAGGCTACACCTTC; CDR3aa: CASSLSPTRGTKGYTF
v_gene: TRBV7-2; j_gene: TRBJ2-1; abundance: few; d_gene: TRBD2; CDR3nt: TGTGCCAGCAGACTAACTAGCGGGAGAGGTTACAATGAGCAGTTCTTC; CDR3aa: CASRLTSGRGYNEQFF
v_gene: TRBV18; j_gene: TRBJ2-7; abundance: once; d_gene: NA; CDR3nt: TGTGCCAGCTCACCACCAGGCAGGGCCTACGAGCAGTACTTC; CDR3aa: CASSPPGRAYEQYF
v_gene: TRBV18; j_gene: TRBJ2-1; abundance: NA; d_gene: NA; CDR3nt: TGTGCCAGCTCACCACAGAACAGTGTTTACAATGAGCAGTTCTTC; CDR3aa: CASSPQNSVYNEQFF
v_gene: TRBV10-3; j_gene: TRBJ2-2; abundance: NA; d_gene: NA; CDR3nt: TGTGCCATCAGTGATGAAACGCGGACGAACACCGGGGAGCTGTTTTTT; CDR3aa: CAISDETRTNTGELFF
v_gene: TRBV19; j_gene: TRBJ1-1; abundance: NA; d_gene: TRBD1; CDR3nt: TGTGCCAGTAGTACCCGGGACAGGAGAATGAACACTGAAGCTTTCTTT; CDR3aa: CASSTRDRRMNTEAFF
v_gene: TRBV7-2; j_gene: TRBJ2-1; abundance: NA; d_gene: TRBD1; CDR3nt: TGTGCCAGCAGCCCGGGACAGGCCTACTACAATGAGCAGTTCTTC; CDR3aa: CASSPGQAYYNEQFF
v_gene: TRBV20-1; j_gene: TRBJ1-2; abundance: NA; d_gene: TRBD1; CDR3nt: TGCAGTGCTAGTCCCATGACAGGGACTAACTATGGCTACACCTTC; CDR3aa: CSASPMTGTNYGYTF
v_gene: TRBV5-1; j_gene: TRBJ1-6; abundance: NA; d_gene: TRBD1; CDR3nt: TGCGCCAGCAGCTTGGAACAGGGGGGTAATTCACCCCTCCACTTT; CDR3aa: CASSLEQGGNSPLHF
v_gene: TRBV28; j_gene: TRBJ1-1; abundance: NA; d_gene: NA; CDR3nt: TGTGCCAGCAGTTTTGTGGCAGGGCTACTCAACACTGAAGCTTTCTTT; CDR3aa: CASSFVAGLLNTEAFF
v_gene: TRBV7-2; j_gene: TRBJ2-1; abundance: NA; d_gene: NA; CDR3nt: TGTGCCAGCAGCTTAGGGGGCAGGAGCTACAATGAGCAGTTCTTC; CDR3aa: CASSLGGRSYNEQFF
v_gene: TRBV5-1; j_gene: TRBJ2-7; abundance: NA; d_gene: TRBD2; CDR3nt: TGCGCCAGCAGATTTGCCCTAGCGGGCGAGCAGTACTTC; CDR3aa: CASRFALAGEQYF
v_gene: TRBV4-2; j_gene: TRBJ2-1; abundance: NA; d_gene: NA; CDR3nt: TGTGCCAGCAGCCAAGTTGGTAGCGGAATCCCGGTTGGGCAGTTCTTC; CDR3aa: CASSQVGSGIPVGQFF
v_gene: TRBV2; j_gene: TRBJ1-5; abundance: once; d_gene: NA; CDR3nt: TGTGCCAGCAAGTCAGATAATCAGCCCCAGCATTTT; CDR3aa: CASKSDNQPQHF
v_gene: TRBV7-6; j_gene: TRBJ2-1; abundance: NA; d_gene: TRBD1; CDR3nt: TGTGCCAGCAGCTTAGTCGGGACAGGGAGAGGAAATGAGCAGTTCTTC; CDR3aa: CASSLVGTGRGNEQFF
v_gene: TRBV7-9; j_gene: TRBJ1-2; abundance: NA; d_gene: TRBD1; CDR3nt: TGTGCCAGCAGCTTAGGACAGGGTTTGACGAGAAGGGGCTACACCTTC; CDR3aa: CASSLGQGLTRRGYTF
v_gene: TRBV21-1; j_gene: TRBJ2-5; abundance: NA; d_gene: NA; CDR3nt: TGTGCCAGCAGCAAAATGGGCCTAGCGGGACTCCGGGAGACCCAGTACTTC; CDR3aa: CASSKMGLAGLRETQYF
v_gene: TRBV5-1; j_gene: TRBJ1-1; abundance: once; d_gene: TRBD1; CDR3nt: TGCGCCAGCAGCTCCAGGACAGGGGACACTGAAGCTTTCTTT; CDR3aa: CASSSRTGDTEAFF
v_gene: TRBV12-3/TRBV12-4; j_gene: TRBJ1-2; abundance: NA; d_gene: NA; CDR3nt: TGTGCCAGCAGTTTAGTCTCAGGGCGGGGCTACACCTTC; CDR3aa: CASSLVSGRGYTF
v_gene: TRBV2; j_gene: TRBJ1-3; abundance: once; d_gene: TRBD1; CDR3nt: TGTGCCAGCAGTCCTGACAGGGCAAAAGGAAACACCATATATTTT; CDR3aa: CASSPDRAKGNTIYF
v_gene: TRBV29-1; j_gene: TRBJ1-3; abundance: NA; d_gene: TRBD1; CDR3nt: TGCAGCGTTGATGAGACAGGGGTCGGAAACACCATATATTTT; CDR3aa: CSVDETGVGNTIYF
v_gene: TRBV15; j_gene: TRBJ1-3; abundance: NA; d_gene: TRBD1; CDR3nt: TGTGCCACCAGCACGGGACAGTCCGGAAACACCATATATTTT; CDR3aa: CATSTGQSGNTIYF
v_gene: TRBV10-3; j_gene: TRBJ2-5; abundance: NA; d_gene: NA; CDR3nt: TGTGCCACCGGGGAGACCCAGTACTTC; CDR3aa: CATGETQYF
v_gene: TRBV6-6; j_gene: TRBJ2-6; abundance: NA; d_gene: NA; CDR3nt: TGTGCCAGCAGTCTCAGGGGCTTTTCCACTGGGGCCAACGTCCTGACTTTC; CDR3aa: CASSLRGFSTGANVLTF
v_gene: TRBV6-5; j_gene: TRBJ2-7; abundance: NA; d_gene: NA; CDR3nt: TGTGCCAGCGGTTCTACAGGGACCATCTACGAGCAGTACTTC; CDR3aa: CASGSTGTIYEQYF
v_gene: TRBV25-1; j_gene: TRBJ1-6; abundance: NA; d_gene: TRBD1; CDR3nt: TGTGCCAGCCATGCCGGGACAGGGAATTCACCCCTCCACTTT; CDR3aa: CASHAGTGNSPLHF
v_gene: TRBV30; j_gene: TRBJ2-7; abundance: few; d_gene: NA; CDR3nt: TGTGCCTGGAGATCCCCGGGATCCGGGGCCTACGAGCAGTACTTC; CDR3aa: CAWRSPGSGAYEQYF
v_gene: TRBV9; j_gene: TRBJ2-7; abundance: few; d_gene: NA; CDR3nt: TGTGCCAGCAACGATGCAGATCCCTCCTACGAGCAGTACTTC; CDR3aa: CASNDADPSYEQYF
v_gene: TRBV9; j_gene: TRBJ2-5; abundance: NA; d_gene: NA; CDR3nt: TGTGCCAGCAGCCCAAGTCCAATCGGGACTGCCGACTTC; CDR3aa: CASSPSPIGTADF
v_gene: TRBV11-2; j_gene: TRBJ2-1; abundance: NA; d_gene: TRBD2; CDR3nt: TGTGCCAGCAGCCAGGGCCGGACTAGCGGGCCCAATGAGCAGTTCTTC; CDR3aa: CASSQGRTSGPNEQFF
v_gene: TRBV18; j_gene: TRBJ2-1; abundance: once; d_gene: TRBD2; CDR3nt: TGTGCCAGCTCACCAAGGATAGTCGCGGGAGGGCTGGAAGAGCAGTTCTTC; CDR3aa: CASSPRIVAGGLEEQFF
v_gene: TRBV7-2; j_gene: TRBJ2-1; abundance: NA; d_gene: TRBD1; CDR3nt: TGTGCCAGCAGCGTCGGACAGGTCGGTGGGAAGTTCTTC; CDR3aa: CASSVGQVGGKFF
v_gene: TRBV7-2; j_gene: TRBJ2-4; abundance: NA; d_gene: TRBD1; CDR3nt: TGTGCCAGCACGCAGACAGGGGGGTTAGCCAAAAACATTCAGTACTTC; CDR3aa: CASTQTGGLAKNIQYF
v_gene: TRBV9; j_gene: TRBJ2-7; abundance: NA; d_gene: TRBD2; CDR3nt: TGTGCCCCTCCTAGGGGTAGCGGGAGGCATGGCGAGCAGTACTTC; CDR3aa: CAPPRGSGRHGEQYF
v_gene: TRBV2; j_gene: TRBJ1-6; abundance: NA; d_gene: TRBD1; CDR3nt: TGTGCCAGCAGTGAAGCGCTTCGGGACAGGGGTATTTCACCCCTCCACTTT; CDR3aa: CASSEALRDRGISPLHF
v_gene: TRBV7-2; j_gene: TRBJ2-5; abundance: NA; d_gene: NA; CDR3nt: TGTGCCAGCAGCTTAGTAGGCGGCGAGACCCAGTACTTC; CDR3aa: CASSLVGGETQYF
v_gene: TRBV18; j_gene: TRBJ2-7; abundance: NA; d_gene: NA; CDR3nt: TGTGCCAGCTCCCTCCCCTACGATGTCAAGCAATACTTC; CDR3aa: CASSLPYDVKQYF
v_gene: TRBV30; j_gene: TRBJ1-2; abundance: NA; d_gene: NA; CDR3nt: TGTGCCTGGAGGCCAGGGCTGAGCTATGGCTACACCTTC; CDR3aa: CAWRPGLSYGYTF
v_gene: TRBV3-1/TRBV3-2; j_gene: TRBJ2-3; abundance: NA; d_gene: NA; CDR3nt: TGTGCCAGCAGCCCGAGGGGGGATACGCAGTATTTT; CDR3aa: CASSPRGDTQYF
v_gene: TRBV5-1; j_gene: TRBJ1-2; abundance: NA; d_gene: NA; CDR3nt: TGCGCCAGCAGAGGGGTAGGCTATGGCTACACCTTC; CDR3aa: CASRGVGYGYTF